The 8 T cell receptor beta chains given below trace back to one sample, sequenced in a study of blood T cell repertoires in COVID-19. TCRdb's table, derived via immunoSEQ multiplex PCR, lists solely in-frame clones and lacks some. The profile shows around 260,000 clones, around four fifths of them singletons. Sequences were obtained from peripheral blood. These receptors all stem from a woman in her 50s who had recovered from COVID-19.

The genes are TRBV11-3 and TRBJ2-1; 16 bases agree with TRBD2. Germline loops: CDR1 SGHNT, CDR2 YENEEA. This CDR3 contains 17 residues. V shed 5 bases and J 7 bases; nucleotides not matched to a gene: 8. CDR3 in amino acids: CASSPGTSGRAMNEQFF. In DNA, the CDR3 is TGTGCCAGCAGCCCCGGGACTAGCGGGAGGGCCATGAATGAGCAGTTCTTC.

The chain's CDR3 is CASSTSGYHTGELFF. The CDR3 DNA reads as TGCGCCAGCAGCACTAGCGGGTATCACACCGGGGAGCTGTTTTTT. This rearrangement joins TRBV5-1 to TRBJ2-2; 9 positions match TRBD2. The CDR3 extends over 15 amino acids. The V segment lost 4 bases and the J segment 3 bases; nucleotides outside the gene matches: 4. The germline V gene encodes CDR1 SGHRS and CDR2 YFSETQ.

The V and J genes are TRBV5-8 and TRBJ1-6; D may be TRBD1 (5 bases). The CDR3 sequence is 14 residues long. CDR1 SGHTS and CDR2 YDEGEE come from the germline V gene. V was clipped by 2 bases and J by 7 bases, with 10 bases between them. The CDR3 bases are TGTGCCAGCAGCTTCCCGTCAGGGAATTCACCCCTCCACTTT. It is translated as CASSFPSGNSPLHF.

V and J are TRBV28 and TRBJ2-2; 9 positions agree with TRBD1. J gave up 7 bases and V 6 bases, and 15 bases lay outside the gene matches. This CDR3 has 17 residues. The germline CDR1 and CDR2 sequences are MDHEN and SYDVKM. The CDR3, as DNA: TGTGCCAGCAGCCGGGACAGGGTTTTAAGGTTTGGCGGGGAGCTGTTTTTT. Amino acid sequence: CASSRDRVLRFGGELFF. The whole variable domain, remainder taken from reference TRBV28 and TRBJ2-2, is DVKVTQSSRYLVKRTGEKVFLECVQDMDHENMFWYRQDPGLGLRLIYFSYDVKMKEKGDIPEGYSVSREKKERFSLILESASTNQTSMYLCASSRDRVLRFGGELFFGEGSRLTVL.

This chain joins TRBV6-2 or TRBV6-3 and TRBJ1-6, with 8 bases matching TRBD1. V lost 5 bases and J lost 15; bases outside the gene matches: 9. This CDR3 contains 13 residues. The germline V gene has CDR1 MNHEY and CDR2 SVGEGT. Here the CDR3 DNA reads TGTGCCAGCAGTCCCGGGGACAGGCCGATCCTCCACTTT. Amino acids: CASSPGDRPILHF.

The genes are TRBV4-3 and TRBJ1-5, with D possibly matching TRBD1 (5 bases). The CDR3 sequence is 15 residues long. Trimming removed 0 bases at V and 7 bases at J, with 13 bases between. Germline CDR1 and CDR2: LGHNA and YSLEER. The CDR3 nucleotides are TGCGCCAGCAGCCAAGACTCCCAGGGAATGCAGCCCCAGCATTTT. It translates to CASSQDSQGMQPQHF.

This clone was seen just once. CDR3 DNA sequence: TGTGCCAGCAGTTGGACAGGGCTTAATTCACCCCTCCACTTT. Translated, it gives CASSWTGLNSPLHF. The V gene is TRBV5-8, the J gene TRBJ1-6; TRBD1 matches at 8 bases. The germline gives CDR1 SGHTS, CDR2 YDEGEE. The CDR3 is made up of 14 amino acids. V trimming: 5 bases; J trimming: 6 bases; junction bases outside the gene matches: 4.

This clone was found once. The rearrangement links TRBV7-6 to TRBJ1-5; weak D call: TRBD1 (5 bases). The CDR3 has 14 amino acids. Trimming removed 1 base at V and 2 bases at J, with 6 bases between. Germline V CDR1 and CDR2: SGHVS, FNYEAQ. This chain's CDR3 is CASSLGRGNQPQHF. The CDR3 nucleotides are TGTGCCAGCAGCTTAGGCAGGGGCAATCAGCCCCAGCATTTT.